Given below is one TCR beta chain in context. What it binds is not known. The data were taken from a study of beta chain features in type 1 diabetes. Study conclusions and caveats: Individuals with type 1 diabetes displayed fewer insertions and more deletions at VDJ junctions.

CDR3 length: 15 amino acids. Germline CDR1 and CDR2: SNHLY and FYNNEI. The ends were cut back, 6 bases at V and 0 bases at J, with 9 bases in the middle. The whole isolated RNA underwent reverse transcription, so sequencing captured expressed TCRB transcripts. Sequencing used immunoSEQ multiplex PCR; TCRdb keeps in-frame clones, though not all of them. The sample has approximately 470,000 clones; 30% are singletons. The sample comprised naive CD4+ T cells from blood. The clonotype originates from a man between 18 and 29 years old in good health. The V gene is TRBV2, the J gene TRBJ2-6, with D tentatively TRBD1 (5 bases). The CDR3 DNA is TGTGCCAGCAGCCGCGACAGCTCTGGGGCCAACGTCCTGACTTTC. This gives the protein CASSRDSSGANVLTF.